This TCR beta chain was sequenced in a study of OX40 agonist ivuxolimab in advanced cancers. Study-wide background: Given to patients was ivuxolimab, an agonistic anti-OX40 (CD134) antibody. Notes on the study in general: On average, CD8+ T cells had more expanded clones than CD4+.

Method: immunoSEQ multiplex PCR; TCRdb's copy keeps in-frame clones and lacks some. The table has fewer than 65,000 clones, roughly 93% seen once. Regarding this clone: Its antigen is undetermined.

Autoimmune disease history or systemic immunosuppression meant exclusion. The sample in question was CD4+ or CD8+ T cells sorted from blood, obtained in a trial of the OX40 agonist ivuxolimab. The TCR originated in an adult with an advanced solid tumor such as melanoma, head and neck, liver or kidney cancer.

The chain's CDR3 is CASSADRNEQYF. CDR3 nucleotide sequence: TGTGCCAGCAGTGCCGACAGAAACGAGCAGTACTTC. The chain carries TRBV28 and TRBJ2-7, with D possibly TRBD1 on 5 matching bases. V lost 5 bases to trimming and J lost 5 bases, with 10 bases between them. The germline CDR1 and CDR2 sequences are MDHEN and SYDVKM. The CDR3 covers 12 residues.